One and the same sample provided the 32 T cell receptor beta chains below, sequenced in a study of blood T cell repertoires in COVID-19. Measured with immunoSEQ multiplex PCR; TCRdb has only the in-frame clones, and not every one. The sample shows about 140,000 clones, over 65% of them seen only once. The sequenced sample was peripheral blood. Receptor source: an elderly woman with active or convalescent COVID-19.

CDR3 nucleotide sequence: TGTGCCAGCAGCTTAGCGCAGGAAGTGACAGCCAACTATGGCTACACCTTC. It encodes CASSLAQEVTANYGYTF. This chain links TRBV7-8 with TRBJ1-2, with D perhaps matching TRBD1 (5 bases). CDR3 length: 17 residues. Germline V gives CDR1 SGHVS, CDR2 FQNEAQ. Trimming pared 0 bases from V and 2 bases from J, leaving 16 bases between.

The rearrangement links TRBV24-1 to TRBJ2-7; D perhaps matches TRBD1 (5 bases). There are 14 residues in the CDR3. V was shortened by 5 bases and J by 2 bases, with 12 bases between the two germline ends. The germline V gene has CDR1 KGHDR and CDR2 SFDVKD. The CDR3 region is CATSAGQGTYEQYF. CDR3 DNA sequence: TGTGCCACCAGTGCCGGTCAGGGAACCTACGAGCAGTACTTC.

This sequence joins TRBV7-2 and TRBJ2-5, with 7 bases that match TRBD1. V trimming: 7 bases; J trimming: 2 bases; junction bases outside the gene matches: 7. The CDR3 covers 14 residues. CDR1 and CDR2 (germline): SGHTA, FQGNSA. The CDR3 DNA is TGTGCCAGCAAGAAAGACAGGGCGCAAGAGACCCAGTACTTC. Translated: CASKKDRAQETQYF.

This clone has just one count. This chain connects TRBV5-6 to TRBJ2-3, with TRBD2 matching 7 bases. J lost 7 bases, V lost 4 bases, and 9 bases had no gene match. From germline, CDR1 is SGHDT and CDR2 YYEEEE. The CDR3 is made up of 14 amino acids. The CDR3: CASSPTSTSYTQYF. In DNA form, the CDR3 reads TGTGCCAGCAGCCCTACTTCGACTAGCTATACGCAGTATTTT.

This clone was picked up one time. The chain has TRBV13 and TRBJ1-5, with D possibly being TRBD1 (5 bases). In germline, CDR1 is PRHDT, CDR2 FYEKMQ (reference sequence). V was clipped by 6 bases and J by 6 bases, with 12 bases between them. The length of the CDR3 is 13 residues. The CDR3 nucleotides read TGTGCCAGCAGTTCGGGGGTGGGTCAGCCCCAGCATTTT. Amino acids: CASSSGVGQPQHF. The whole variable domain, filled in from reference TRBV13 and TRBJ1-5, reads AAGVIQSPRHLIKEKRETATLKCYPIPRHDTVYWYQQGPGQDPQFLISFYEKMQSDKGSIPDRFSAQQFSDYHSELNMSSLELGDSALYFCASSSGVGQPQHFGDGTRLSIL.

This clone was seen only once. The CDR3 loop is CASSLGGTGGRYEQYF. For the CDR3, the DNA is TGTGCCAGCAGCTTGGGGGGGACAGGGGGCAGGTACGAGCAGTACTTC. The V gene is TRBV5-4, the J gene TRBJ2-7, with 12 bases matching TRBD1. With 0 bases clipped from V and 4 bases from J, the junction kept 5 bases outside the gene matches. This CDR3 spans 16 amino acids. Germline V gene data show CDR1 as SGHNT and CDR2 as YYREEE (reference sequence).

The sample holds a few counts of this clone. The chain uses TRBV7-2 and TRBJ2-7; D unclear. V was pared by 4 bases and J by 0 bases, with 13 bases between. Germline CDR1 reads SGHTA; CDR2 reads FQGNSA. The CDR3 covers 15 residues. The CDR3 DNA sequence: TGTGCCAGCAGCTCCCTGCCGGGTACCTCCTACGAGCAGTACTTC. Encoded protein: CASSSLPGTSYEQYF.

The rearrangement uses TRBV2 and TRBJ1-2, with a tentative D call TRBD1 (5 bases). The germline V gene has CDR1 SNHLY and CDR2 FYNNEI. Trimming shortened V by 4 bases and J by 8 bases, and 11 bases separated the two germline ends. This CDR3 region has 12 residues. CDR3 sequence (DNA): TGTGCCAGCAGTGGGGGCCCTGAAGGCTACACCTTC. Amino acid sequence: CASSGGPEGYTF.

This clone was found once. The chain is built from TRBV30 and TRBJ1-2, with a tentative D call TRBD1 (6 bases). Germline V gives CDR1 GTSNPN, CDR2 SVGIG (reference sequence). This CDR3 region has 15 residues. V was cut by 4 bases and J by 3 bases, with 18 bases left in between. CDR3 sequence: CAWKVLGQQYYGYTF. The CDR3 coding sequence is TGTGCCTGGAAAGTTCTGGGACAACAATACTATGGCTACACCTTC.

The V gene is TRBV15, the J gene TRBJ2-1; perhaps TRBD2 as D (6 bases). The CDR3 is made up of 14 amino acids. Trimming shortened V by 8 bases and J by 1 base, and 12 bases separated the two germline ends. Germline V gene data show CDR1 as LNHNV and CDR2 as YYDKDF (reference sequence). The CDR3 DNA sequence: TGTGCCACCGTCGACGGGGGTTCCTACAATGAGCAGTTCTTC. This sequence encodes CATVDGGSYNEQFF.

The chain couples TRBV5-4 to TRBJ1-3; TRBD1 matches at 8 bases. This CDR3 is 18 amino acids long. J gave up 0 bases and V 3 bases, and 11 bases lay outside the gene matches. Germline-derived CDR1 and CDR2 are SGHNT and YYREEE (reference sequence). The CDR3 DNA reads TGTGCCAGCAGCTCAGGACAGGGAAAACTCCTCTCTGGAAACACCATATATTTT. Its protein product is CASSSGQGKLLSGNTIYF.

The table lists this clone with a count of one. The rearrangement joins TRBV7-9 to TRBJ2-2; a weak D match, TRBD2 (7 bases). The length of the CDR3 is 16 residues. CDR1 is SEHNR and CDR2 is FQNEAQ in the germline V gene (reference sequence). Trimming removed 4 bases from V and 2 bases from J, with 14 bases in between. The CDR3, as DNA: TGTGCCAGCAGCTCGCGGCGGGGGCTCAACACCGGGGAGCTGTTTTTT. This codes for CASSSRRGLNTGELFF.

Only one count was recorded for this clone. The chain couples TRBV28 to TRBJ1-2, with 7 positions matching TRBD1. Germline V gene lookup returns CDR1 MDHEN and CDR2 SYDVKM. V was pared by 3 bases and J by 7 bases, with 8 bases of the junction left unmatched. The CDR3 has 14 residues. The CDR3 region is CASSFPLGGIGYTF. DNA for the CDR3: TGTGCCAGCAGTTTTCCGTTAGGGGGCATTGGCTACACCTTC.

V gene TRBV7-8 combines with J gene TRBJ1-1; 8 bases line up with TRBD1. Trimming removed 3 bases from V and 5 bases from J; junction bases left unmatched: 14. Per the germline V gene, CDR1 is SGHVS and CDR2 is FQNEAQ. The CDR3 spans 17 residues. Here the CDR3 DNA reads TGTGCCAGCAGCTTCCTTGGACAGGGTTACCGTTGGACTGAAGCTTTCTTT. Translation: CASSFLGQGYRWTEAFF.

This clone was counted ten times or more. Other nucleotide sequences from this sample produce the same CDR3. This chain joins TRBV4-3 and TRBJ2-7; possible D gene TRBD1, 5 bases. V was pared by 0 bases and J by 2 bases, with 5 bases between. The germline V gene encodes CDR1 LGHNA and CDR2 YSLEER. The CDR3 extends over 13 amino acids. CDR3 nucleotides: TGCGCCAGCAGCCAAGACAGGGCCTACGAGCAGTACTTC. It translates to CASSQDRAYEQYF.

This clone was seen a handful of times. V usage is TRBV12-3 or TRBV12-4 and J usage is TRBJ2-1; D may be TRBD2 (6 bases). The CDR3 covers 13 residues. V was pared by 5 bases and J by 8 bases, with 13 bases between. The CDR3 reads CASSPGERDEQFF. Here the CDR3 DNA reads TGTGCCAGCAGTCCGGGGGAGAGGGATGAGCAGTTCTTC.

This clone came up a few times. CDR3 in DNA: TGTGCCTGGAGTGTATCCCTACCGAACTGGAGGGGCTACACCTTC. Its protein product is CAWSVSLPNWRGYTF. This chain uses TRBV30 with TRBJ1-2; D not resolved. The germline V gene encodes CDR1 GTSNPN and CDR2 SVGIG (reference sequence). The CDR3 sequence is 15 residues long. V was clipped by 0 bases and J by 8 bases, with 19 bases between them.

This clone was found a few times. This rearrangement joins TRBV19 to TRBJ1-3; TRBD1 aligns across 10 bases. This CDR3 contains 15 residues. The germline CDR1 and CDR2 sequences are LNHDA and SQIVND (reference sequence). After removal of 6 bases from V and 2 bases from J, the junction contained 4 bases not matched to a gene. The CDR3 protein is CASSRQGAAGNTIYF. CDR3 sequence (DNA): TGTGCCAGTAGCCGACAGGGGGCTGCTGGAAACACCATATATTTT.

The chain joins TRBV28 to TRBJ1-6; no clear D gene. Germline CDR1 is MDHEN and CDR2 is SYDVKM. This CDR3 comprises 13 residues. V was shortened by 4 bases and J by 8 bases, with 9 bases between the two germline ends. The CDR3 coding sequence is TGTGCCAGCAGTTCTAGAGTCTATTCACCCCTCCACTTT. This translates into CASSSRVYSPLHF. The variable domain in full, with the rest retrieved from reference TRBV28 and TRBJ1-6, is DVKVTQSSRYLVKRTGEKVFLECVQDMDHENMFWYRQDPGLGLRLIYFSYDVKMKEKGDIPEGYSVSREKKERFSLILESASTNQTSMYLCASSSRVYSPLHFGNGTRLTVT.

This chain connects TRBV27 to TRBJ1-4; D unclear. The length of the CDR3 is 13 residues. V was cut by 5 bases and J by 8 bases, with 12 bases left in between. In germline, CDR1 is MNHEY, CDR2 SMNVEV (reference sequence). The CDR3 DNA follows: TGTGCCAGCAGTACCCCGATGGGCGAAAAACTGTTTTTT. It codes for CASSTPMGEKLFF.

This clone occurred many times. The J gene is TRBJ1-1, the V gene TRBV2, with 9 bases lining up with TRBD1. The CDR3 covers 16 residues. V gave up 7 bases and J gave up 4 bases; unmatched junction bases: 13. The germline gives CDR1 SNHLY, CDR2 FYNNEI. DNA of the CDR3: TGTGCCAGCACCCCGGGACAGGGAAACGGAGGCACTGAAGCTTTCTTT. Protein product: CASTPGQGNGGTEAFF.

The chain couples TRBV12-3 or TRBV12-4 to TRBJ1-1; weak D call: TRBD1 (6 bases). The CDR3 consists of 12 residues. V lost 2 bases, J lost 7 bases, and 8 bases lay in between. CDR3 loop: CASSLRTVEAFF. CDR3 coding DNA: TGTGCCAGCAGTTTACGGACAGTTGAAGCTTTCTTT.

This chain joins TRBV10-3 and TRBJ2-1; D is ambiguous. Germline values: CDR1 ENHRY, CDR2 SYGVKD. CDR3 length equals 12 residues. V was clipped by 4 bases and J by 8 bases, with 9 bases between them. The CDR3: CAISGVGDEQFF. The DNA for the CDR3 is TGTGCCATCAGTGGGGTGGGCGATGAGCAGTTCTTC.

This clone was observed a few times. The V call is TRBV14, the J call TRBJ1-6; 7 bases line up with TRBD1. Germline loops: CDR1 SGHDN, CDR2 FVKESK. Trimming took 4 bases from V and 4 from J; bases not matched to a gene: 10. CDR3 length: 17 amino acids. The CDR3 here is CASSRTRDSLYNSPLHF. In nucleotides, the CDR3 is TGTGCCAGCAGCCGGACCCGGGACAGCCTATATAATTCACCCCTCCACTTT.

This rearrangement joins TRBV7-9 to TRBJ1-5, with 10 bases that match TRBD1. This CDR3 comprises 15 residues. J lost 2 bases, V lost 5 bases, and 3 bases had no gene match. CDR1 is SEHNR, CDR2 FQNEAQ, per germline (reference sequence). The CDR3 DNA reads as TGTGCCAGCAGCAGACAGGGGGCTCGCAATCAGCCCCAGCATTTT. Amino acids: CASSRQGARNQPQHF.

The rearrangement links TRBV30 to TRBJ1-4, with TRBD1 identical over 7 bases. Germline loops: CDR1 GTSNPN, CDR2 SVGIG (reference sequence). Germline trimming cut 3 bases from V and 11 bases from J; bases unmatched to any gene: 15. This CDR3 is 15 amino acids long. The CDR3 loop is CAWSVSDRVKGKLFF. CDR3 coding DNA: TGTGCCTGGAGCGTATCAGACAGGGTAAAGGGGAAACTGTTTTTT.

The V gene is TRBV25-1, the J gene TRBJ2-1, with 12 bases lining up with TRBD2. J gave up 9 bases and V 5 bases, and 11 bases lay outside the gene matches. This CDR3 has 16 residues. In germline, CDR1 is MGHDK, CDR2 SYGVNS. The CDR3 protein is CASSWVSSGGAGEQFF. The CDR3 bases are TGTGCCAGCAGTTGGGTCTCTAGCGGGGGGGCCGGTGAGCAGTTCTTC.

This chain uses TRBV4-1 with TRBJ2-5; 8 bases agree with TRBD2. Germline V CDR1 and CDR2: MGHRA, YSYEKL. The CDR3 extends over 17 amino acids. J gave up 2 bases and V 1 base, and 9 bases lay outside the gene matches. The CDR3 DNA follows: TGCGCCAGCAGCCAAGCTGTCAGGGCGGGGGGACAAGAGACCCAGTACTTC. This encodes CASSQAVRAGGQETQYF.

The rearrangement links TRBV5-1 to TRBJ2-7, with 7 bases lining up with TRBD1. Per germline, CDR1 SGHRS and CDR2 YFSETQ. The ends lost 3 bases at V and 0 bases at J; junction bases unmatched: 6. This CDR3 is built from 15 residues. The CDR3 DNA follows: TGCGCCAGCAGCTGGGGGACAGCTAACTCCTACGAGCAGTACTTC. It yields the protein CASSWGTANSYEQYF.

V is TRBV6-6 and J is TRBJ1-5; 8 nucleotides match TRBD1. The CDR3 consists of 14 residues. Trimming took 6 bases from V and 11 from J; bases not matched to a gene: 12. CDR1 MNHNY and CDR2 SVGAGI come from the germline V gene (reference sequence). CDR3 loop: CASSRDRPGEAQHF. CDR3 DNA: TGTGCCAGCAGCCGGGACAGGCCAGGTGAGGCCCAGCATTTT.

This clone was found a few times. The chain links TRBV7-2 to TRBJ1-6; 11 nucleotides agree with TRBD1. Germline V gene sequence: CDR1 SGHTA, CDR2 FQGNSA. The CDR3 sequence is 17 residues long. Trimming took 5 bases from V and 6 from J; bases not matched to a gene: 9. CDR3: CASSTSRTGGGNSPLHF. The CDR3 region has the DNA TGTGCCAGCAGCACCAGTCGGACAGGGGGCGGTAATTCACCCCTCCACTTT.

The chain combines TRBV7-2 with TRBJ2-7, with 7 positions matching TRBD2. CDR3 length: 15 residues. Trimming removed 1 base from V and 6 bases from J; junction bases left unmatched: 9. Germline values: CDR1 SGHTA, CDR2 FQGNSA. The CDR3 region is CASSLVPAGPGEQYF. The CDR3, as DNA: TGTGCCAGCAGCTTAGTTCCAGCGGGGCCGGGCGAGCAGTACTTC.